The subject of this entry is one T cell receptor (beta chain). Its antigen is not known. The source of the sample is a study of T cells in Graves' hyperthyroidism and ophthalmopathy. Study background: Specimen type is peripheral blood, collected at initial diagnosis prior to any treatment.

Reasons for excluding patients were uncontrolled infection, other autoimmune disease, pregnancy or lactation. General observations from the study: Most clonotypes that expanded in the thyroid above 0.001 also showed up in blood.

V lost 0 bases, J lost 2 bases, and 9 bases stayed unmatched. Germline V CDR1 and CDR2: LNHNV, YYDKDF (reference sequence). This CDR3 comprises 18 residues. TCR beta CDR3 regions were amplified from RNA transcripts. Using the HTBI primer set, a first-round RT-PCR was run on the TCR CDR3. From the multiplex PCR reads, TCRdb called clonotypes with MiXCR, one entry per CDR3 protein. Here the sample spans fewer than 450,000 distinct CDR3 sequences, 15% being singletons. The sequence derives from a woman aged 60-75 years with Graves' ophthalmopathy. The sequencing sample was made of blood. The rearrangement uses TRBV15 and TRBJ2-5; 10 bases agree with TRBD1. CDR3 loop: CATSREGHRDRGQETQYF. The CDR3 coding sequence is TGTGCCACCAGCAGAGAGGGACACCGGGACAGGGGACAAGAGACCCAGTACTTC.